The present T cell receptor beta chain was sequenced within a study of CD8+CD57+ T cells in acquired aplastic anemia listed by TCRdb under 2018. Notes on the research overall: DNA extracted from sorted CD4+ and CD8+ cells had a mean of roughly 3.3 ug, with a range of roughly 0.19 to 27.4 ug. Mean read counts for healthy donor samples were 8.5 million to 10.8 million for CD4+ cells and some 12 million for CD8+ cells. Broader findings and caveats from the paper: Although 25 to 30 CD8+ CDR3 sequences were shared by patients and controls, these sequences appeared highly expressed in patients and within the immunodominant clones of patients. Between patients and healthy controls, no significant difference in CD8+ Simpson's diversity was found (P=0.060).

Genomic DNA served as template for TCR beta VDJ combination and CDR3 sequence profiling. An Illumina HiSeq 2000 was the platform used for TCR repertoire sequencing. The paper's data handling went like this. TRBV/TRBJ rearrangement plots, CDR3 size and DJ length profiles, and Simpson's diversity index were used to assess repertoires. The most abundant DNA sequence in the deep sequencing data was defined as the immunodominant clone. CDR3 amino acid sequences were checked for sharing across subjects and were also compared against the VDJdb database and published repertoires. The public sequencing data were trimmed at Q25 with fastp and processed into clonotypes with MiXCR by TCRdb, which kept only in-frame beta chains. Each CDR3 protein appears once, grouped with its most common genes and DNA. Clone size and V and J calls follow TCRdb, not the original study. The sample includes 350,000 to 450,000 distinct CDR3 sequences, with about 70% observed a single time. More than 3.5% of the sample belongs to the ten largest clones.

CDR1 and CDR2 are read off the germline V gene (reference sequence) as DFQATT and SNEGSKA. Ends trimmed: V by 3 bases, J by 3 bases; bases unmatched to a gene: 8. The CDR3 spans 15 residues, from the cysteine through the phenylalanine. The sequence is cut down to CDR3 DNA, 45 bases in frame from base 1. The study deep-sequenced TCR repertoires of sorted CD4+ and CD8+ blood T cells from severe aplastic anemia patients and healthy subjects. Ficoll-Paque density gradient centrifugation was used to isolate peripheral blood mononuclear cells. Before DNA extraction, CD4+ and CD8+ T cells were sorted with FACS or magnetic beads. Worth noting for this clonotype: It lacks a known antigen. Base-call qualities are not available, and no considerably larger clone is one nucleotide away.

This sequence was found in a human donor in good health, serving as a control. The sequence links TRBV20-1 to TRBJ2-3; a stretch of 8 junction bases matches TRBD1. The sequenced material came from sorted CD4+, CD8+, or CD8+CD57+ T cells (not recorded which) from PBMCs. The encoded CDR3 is CSASRTGYRTDTQYF. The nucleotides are TGCAGTGCTAGCCGGACAGGGTATAGGACAGATACGCAGTATTTT.